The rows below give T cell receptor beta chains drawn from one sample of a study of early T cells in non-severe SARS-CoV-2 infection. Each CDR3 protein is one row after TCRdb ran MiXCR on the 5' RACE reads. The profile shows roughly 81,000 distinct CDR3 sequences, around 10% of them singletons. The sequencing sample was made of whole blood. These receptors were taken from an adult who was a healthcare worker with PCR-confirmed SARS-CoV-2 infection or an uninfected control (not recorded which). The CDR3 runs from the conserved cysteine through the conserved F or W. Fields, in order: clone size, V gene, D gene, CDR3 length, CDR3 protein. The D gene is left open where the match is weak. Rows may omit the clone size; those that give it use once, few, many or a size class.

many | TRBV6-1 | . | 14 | CASSEYLLNTEAFF
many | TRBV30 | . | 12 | CAWSLGGTEAFF
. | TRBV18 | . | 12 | CASSPIQETQYF
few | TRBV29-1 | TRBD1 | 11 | CSVGQGEKLFF
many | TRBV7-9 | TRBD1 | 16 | CASSGQGPRRSYEQYF
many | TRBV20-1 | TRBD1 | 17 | CSARGYGQGGSYNEQFF
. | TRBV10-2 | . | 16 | CASREGELALTDTQYF
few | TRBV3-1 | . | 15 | CASSHHGDDSYEQYF
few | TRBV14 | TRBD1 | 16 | CASSMRRDRSSYEQYF
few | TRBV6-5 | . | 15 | CASSRSGSNTGELFF
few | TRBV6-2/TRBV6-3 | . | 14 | CAIKTPGKSAEAFF
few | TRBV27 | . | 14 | CASRQGSGNQPQHF
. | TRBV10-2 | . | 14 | CASSTGTPNEKLFF
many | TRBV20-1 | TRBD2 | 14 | CSAPGLVRYNEQFF
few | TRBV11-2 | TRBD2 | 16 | CASSLGLAGPYNEQFF
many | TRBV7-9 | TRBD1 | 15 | CASQPRGQGYEKLFF
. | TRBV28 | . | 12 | CASSLPQETQYF
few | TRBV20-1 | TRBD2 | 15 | CSAARLAGGFETQYF
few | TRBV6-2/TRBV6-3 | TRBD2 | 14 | CASSYGTNYNEQFF
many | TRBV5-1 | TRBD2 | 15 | CASSFLAGVPDTQYF
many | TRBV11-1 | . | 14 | CASSLTSSVYEQYF
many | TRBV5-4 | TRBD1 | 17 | CASSLAPAGQGATEAFF